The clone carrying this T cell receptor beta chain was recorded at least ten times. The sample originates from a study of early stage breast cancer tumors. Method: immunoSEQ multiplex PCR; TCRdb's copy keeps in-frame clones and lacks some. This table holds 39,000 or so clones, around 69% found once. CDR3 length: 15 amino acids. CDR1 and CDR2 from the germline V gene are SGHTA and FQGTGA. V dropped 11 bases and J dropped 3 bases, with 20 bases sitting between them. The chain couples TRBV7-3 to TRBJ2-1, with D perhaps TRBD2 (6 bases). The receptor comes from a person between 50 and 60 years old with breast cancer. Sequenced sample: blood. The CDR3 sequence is CAALGGTLNYNEQFF. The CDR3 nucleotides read TGTGCCGCACTCGGGGGTACCCTGAACTACAATGAGCAGTTCTTC.